This T cell receptor beta chain was recorded in a study of blood T cell repertoires in COVID-19. Germline CDR1 ENHRY, CDR2 SYGVKD. The CDR3 extends over 14 amino acids. V dropped 6 bases and J dropped 3; count of bases not matched to a gene: 6. Clones were sequenced by immunoSEQ multiplex PCR, and TCRdb holds only the in-frame ones, with some missing. The sample consists of 300,000 to 400,000 clones, around 87% of them appearing once. The V gene is TRBV10-3, the J gene TRBJ1-2; 8 nucleotides line up with TRBD1. Material: peripheral blood. This sequence was found in a woman aged 45-59 years with active or convalescent COVID-19. CDR3 sequence reads: CAIRDRVGDYGYTF. DNA for the CDR3: TGTGCCATCAGGGACAGGGTAGGAGACTATGGCTACACCTTC.